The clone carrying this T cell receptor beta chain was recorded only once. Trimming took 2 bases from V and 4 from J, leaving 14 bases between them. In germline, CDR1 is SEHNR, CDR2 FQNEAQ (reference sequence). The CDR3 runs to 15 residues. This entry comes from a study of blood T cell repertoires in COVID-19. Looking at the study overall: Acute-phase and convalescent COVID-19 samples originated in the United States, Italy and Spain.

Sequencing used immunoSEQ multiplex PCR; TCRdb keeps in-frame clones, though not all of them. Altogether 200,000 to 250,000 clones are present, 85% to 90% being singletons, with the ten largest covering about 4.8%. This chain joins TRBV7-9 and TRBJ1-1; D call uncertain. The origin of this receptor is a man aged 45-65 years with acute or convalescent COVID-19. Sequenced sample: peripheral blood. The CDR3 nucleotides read TGTGCCAGCAGCTTACTGTCAGAGGTGGGCACTGAAGCTTTCTTT. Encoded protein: CASSLLSEVGTEAFF.